This TCR beta chain was retrieved from a study of beta chain features in type 1 diabetes. Study observations and caveats: The influence of HLA type on TCRB rearrangement stayed undetermined. When cDNA is sequenced, cells with high TCR expression could be over-represented. The study found fewer insertions and more deletions at VDJ junctions in type 1 diabetes patients. Moderate but significant shortening of TCRB CDR3s was recorded in all four CD4+ subsets from Type 1 diabetes patients.

Note on this clone: What it binds is not known.

The investigators reverse transcribed all of the isolated RNA, so they sequenced expressed TCRB transcripts. Measured with immunoSEQ multiplex PCR; TCRdb has only the in-frame clones, and not every one. The sample gives 300,000 to 400,000 clones, around 9% of which show up once; 1% is in the top ten. This CDR3 has 15 amino acids. J lost 5 bases, V lost 5 bases, and 5 bases had no gene match. In germline, CDR1 is SGHTA, CDR2 FQGNSA. The sequenced sample consisted of central memory CD4+ T cells from blood. The receptor's source is a young man with type 1 diabetes. The rearrangement joins TRBV7-2 to TRBJ2-5; 13 bases fit TRBD2. This CDR3 reads CASSGTSGVRETQYF. The CDR3, as DNA: TGTGCCAGCAGCGGGACTAGCGGGGTTCGGGAGACCCAGTACTTC.